A single sample is the source of the 7 T cell receptor beta chains below, sequenced in a study of T-cell reconstitution after alpha-beta-depleted transplantation in children. Preparation of the TCRbeta library was carried out with unique molecular identifiers. In TCRdb, the PCR reads were re-called with MiXCR into one record per CDR3 protein. This sample has about 200,000 distinct CDR3 sequences, with about 8.7% found just once. This material consisted of PBMCs, mostly from graft donor cells, taken 360 days after TCRalphabeta/CD19-depleted stem cell transplant. These receptors came from a male patient aged 2-10 years who had a stem cell transplant for acute myeloid leukemia, so the T cells may come from the graft donor.

In this sample, this clonotype turned up many times. The chain combines TRBV5-1 with TRBJ2-1, with TRBD2 matching over 14 bases. Trimming took 4 bases from V and 7 from J; bases not matched to a gene: 10. The CDR3 is made up of 17 amino acids. Germline V gives CDR1 SGHRS, CDR2 YFSETQ. The CDR3 coding sequence is TGCGCCAGCAGCCAAAGACTAGCGGGAGGGCCTAAGAATGAGCAGTTCTTC. This sequence encodes CASSQRLAGGPKNEQFF.

This clonotype was seen ten or more times. The chain has TRBV29-1 and TRBJ2-5; D is unresolved. Germline CDR1 is SQVTM and CDR2 is ANQGSEA. The CDR3 runs to 13 residues. Trimming left V 3 bases short and J 5 bases short, with 13 bases between. The CDR3 sequence is CSVDNFEAETQYF. Written as DNA, the CDR3 is TGCAGCGTTGATAATTTCGAGGCGGAGACCCAGTACTTC.

J is TRBJ2-7 and V is TRBV28, with 11 bases matching TRBD1. Germline trimming cut 4 bases from V and 5 bases from J; bases unmatched to any gene: 13. The CDR3 runs to 17 residues. Germline CDR1 MDHEN, CDR2 SYDVKM. This CDR3 is CASSSPMYWTGGHEQYF. The CDR3 DNA sequence: TGTGCCAGCAGTTCGCCCATGTATTGGACAGGGGGCCACGAGCAGTACTTC.

In this sample, this clonotype turned up a few times. The J gene is TRBJ1-1, the V gene TRBV6-5; weak D call: TRBD1 (5 bases). V was cut by 8 bases and J by 1 base, with 11 bases left in between. CDR1 and CDR2 (germline): MNHEY, SVGAGI. The CDR3 spans 13 residues. The CDR3 is CASRRGGNTEAFF. CDR3 sequence (DNA): TGTGCCAGCCGTCGGGGGGGGAACACTGAAGCTTTCTTT.

This clonotype has just a few counts. V is TRBV12-3 or TRBV12-4 and J is TRBJ2-7; 8 bases map to TRBD1. The V and J ends lost 6 bases and 6 bases, in that order; junction bases with no gene match: 7. The CDR3 contains 13 residues. CDR3 in amino acids: CASSRGRGREQYV. In nucleotides, the CDR3 is TGTGCCAGCAGCCGGGGCAGGGGGCGCGAGCAGTACGTC.

This clonotype was detected many times. This chain uses TRBV29-1 with TRBJ2-2; 8 bases fit TRBD1. Germline CDR1 and CDR2: SQVTM and ANQGSEA. This CDR3 contains 15 residues. Trimming took 7 bases from V and 7 from J; bases not matched to a gene: 14. CDR3 nucleotides: TGCAGCGCCTCAACTATCAGGGGGCTGAACGGGGAGCTGTTTTTT. This gives the protein CSASTIRGLNGELFF.

This clonotype has a handful of counts. The CDR3 protein is CASSLSWGQDNQPQHF. In nucleotides, the CDR3 is TGTGCCAGCAGCCTCAGCTGGGGGCAGGACAATCAGCCCCAGCATTTT. This chain uses TRBV7-8 with TRBJ1-5; tentatively, D is TRBD1 (6 bases). Germline-derived CDR1 and CDR2 are SGHVS and FQNEAQ. The CDR3 spans 16 residues. Trimming removed 5 bases at V and 3 bases at J, with 17 bases between.